Listed here is a single T cell receptor beta chain. Measured with immunoSEQ multiplex PCR; TCRdb has only the in-frame clones, and not every one. Of about 360,000 clones listed, 85% to 90% are singletons. This sample is part of a study of blood T cell repertoires in COVID-19. The CDR3 is 13 residues long. Germline CDR1 reads SGHRS; CDR2 reads YFSETQ. The V end lost 4 bases, the J end lost 2 bases, and 9 bases lay between the germline ends. Sequencing was performed on peripheral blood. The TCR sequence derives from a human donor in a cohort sampled during active COVID-19. The rearrangement joins TRBV5-1 to TRBJ2-5; no firm D call. The CDR3 nucleotides read TGCGCCAGCAGCCTGCAGAGGCAAGAGACCCAGTACTTC. Protein sequence: CASSLQRQETQYF.